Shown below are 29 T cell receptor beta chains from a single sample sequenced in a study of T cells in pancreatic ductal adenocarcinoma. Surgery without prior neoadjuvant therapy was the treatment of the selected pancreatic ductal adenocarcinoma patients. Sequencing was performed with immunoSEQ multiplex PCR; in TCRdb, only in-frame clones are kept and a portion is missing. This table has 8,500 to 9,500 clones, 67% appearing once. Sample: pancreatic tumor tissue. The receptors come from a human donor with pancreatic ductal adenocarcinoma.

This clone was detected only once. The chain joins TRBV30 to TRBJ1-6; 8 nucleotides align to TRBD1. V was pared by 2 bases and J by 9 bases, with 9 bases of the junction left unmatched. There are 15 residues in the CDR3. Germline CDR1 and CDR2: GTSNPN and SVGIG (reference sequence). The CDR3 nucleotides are TGTGCCTGGAGTCTAACGGACAGGGCGAGTTCACCCCTCCACTTT. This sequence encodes CAWSLTDRASSPLHF.

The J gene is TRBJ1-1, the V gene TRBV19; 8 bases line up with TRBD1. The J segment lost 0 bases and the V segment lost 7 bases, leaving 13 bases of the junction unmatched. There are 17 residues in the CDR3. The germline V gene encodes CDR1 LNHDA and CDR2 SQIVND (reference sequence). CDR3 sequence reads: CASTQDRAQWMNTEAFF. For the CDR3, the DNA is TGTGCCAGTACCCAGGACAGGGCCCAGTGGATGAACACTGAAGCTTTCTTT.

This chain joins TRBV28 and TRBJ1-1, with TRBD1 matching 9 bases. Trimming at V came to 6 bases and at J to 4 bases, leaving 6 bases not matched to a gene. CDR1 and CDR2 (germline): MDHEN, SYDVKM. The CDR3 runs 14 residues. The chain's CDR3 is CASSVNRGRTEAFF. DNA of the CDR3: TGTGCCAGCAGCGTGAACAGGGGGCGCACTGAAGCTTTCTTT.

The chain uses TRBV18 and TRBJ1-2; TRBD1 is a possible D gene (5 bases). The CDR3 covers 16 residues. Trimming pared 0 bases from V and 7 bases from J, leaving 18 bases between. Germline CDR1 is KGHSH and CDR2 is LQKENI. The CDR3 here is CASSPPNVGGGGGYTF. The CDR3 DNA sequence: TGTGCCAGCTCACCACCGAATGTTGGGGGTGGCGGTGGCTACACCTTC.

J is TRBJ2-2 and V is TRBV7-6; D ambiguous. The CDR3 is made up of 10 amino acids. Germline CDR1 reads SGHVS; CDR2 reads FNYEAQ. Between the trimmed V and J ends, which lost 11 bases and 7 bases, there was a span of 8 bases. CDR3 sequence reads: CALWSGELFF. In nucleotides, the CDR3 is TGTGCCCTCTGGAGCGGGGAGCTGTTTTTT.

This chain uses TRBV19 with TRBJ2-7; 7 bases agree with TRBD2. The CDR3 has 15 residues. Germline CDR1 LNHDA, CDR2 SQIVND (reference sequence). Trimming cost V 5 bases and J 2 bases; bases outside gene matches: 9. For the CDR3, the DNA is TGTGCCAGTAGTGGCGGGGGAGCTAGGACCTACGAGCAGTACTTC. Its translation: CASSGGGARTYEQYF.

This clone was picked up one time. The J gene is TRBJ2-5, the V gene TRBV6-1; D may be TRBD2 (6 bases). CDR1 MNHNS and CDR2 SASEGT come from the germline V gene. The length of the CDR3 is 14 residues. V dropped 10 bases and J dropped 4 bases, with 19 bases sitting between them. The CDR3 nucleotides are TGTGCCACCTCAGCCCATTCAGCGGGAGAGACCCAGTACTTC. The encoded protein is CATSAHSAGETQYF.

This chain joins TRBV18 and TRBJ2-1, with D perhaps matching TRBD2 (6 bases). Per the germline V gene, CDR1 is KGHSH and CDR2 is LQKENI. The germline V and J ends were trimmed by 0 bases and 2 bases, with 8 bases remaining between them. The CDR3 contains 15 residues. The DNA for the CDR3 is TGTGCCAGCTCACCACCGGGGAGGACCTACAATGAGCAGTTCTTC. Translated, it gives CASSPPGRTYNEQFF. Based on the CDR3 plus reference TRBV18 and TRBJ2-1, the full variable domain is NAGVMQNPRHLVRRRGQEARLRCSPMKGHSHVYWYRQLPEEGLKFMVYLQKENIIDESGMPKERFSAEFPKEGPSILRIQQVVRGDSAAYFCASSPPGRTYNEQFFGPGTRLTVL.

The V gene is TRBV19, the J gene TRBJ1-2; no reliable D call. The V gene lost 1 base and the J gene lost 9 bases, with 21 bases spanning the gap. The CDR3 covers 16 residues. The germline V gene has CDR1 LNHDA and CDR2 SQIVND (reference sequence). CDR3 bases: TGTGCCAGTAGTATAGCAGGAAGGAAAGCCCTCGGGAGCTACACCTTC. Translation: CASSIAGRKALGSYTF.

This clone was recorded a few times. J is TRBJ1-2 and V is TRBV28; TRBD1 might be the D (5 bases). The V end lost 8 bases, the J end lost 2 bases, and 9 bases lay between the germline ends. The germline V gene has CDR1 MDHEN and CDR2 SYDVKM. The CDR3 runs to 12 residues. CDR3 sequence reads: CASSNRNYGYTF. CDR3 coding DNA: TGTGCCAGCTCTAACAGGAACTATGGCTACACCTTC.

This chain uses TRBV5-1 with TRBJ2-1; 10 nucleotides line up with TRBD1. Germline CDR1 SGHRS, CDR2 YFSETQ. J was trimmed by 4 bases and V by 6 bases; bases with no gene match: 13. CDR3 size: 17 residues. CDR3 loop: CASKGQGGVGHYNEQFF. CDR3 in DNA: TGCGCCAGCAAAGGACAGGGGGGGGTGGGCCATTACAATGAGCAGTTCTTC.

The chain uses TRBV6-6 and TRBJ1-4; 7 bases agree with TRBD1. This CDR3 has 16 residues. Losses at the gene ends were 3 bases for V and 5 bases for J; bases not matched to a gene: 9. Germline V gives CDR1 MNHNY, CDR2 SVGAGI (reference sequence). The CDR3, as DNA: TGTGCCAGCAGTTATTCATCGCCAGGGGGGAATGAAAAACTGTTTTTT. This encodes CASSYSSPGGNEKLFF.

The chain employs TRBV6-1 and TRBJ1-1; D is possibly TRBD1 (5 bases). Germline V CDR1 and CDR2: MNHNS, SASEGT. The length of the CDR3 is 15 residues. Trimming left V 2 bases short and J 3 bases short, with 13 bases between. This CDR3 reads CASSETGLGDTEAFF. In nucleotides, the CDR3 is TGTGCCAGCAGTGAAACGGGGCTCGGGGACACTGAAGCTTTCTTT.

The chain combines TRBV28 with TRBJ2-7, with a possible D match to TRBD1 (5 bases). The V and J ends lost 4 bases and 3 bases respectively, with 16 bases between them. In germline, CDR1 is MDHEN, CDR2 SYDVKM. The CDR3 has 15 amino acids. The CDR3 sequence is CASSSPLGRFYEQYF. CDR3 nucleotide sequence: TGTGCCAGCAGTTCCCCCTTGGGGCGTTTCTACGAGCAGTACTTC.

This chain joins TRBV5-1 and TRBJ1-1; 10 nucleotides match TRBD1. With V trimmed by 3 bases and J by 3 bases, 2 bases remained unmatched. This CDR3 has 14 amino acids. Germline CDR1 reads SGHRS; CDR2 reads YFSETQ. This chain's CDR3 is CASSSGTGDTEAFF. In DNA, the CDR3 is TGCGCCAGCAGCTCGGGGACAGGGGACACTGAAGCTTTCTTT.

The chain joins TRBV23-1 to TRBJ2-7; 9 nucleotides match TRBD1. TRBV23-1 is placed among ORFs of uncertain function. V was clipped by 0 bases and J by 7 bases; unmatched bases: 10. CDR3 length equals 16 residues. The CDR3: CASSQSGQGIRWEQYF. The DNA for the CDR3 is TGCGCCAGCAGTCAATCTGGACAGGGGATTAGGTGGGAGCAGTACTTC.

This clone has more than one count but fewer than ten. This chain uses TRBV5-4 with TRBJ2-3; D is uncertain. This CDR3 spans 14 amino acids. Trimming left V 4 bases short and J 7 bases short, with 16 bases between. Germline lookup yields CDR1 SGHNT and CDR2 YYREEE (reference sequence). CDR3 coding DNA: TGTGCCAGCAGCCCAGATGAGGTGGTTAATACGCAGTATTTT. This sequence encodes CASSPDEVVNTQYF.

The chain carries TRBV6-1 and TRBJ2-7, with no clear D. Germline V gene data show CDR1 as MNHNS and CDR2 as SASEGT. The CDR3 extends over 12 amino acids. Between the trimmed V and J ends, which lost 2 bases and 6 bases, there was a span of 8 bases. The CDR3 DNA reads TGTGCCAGCAGTGAACTGAATCTCGAGCAGTACTTC. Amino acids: CASSELNLEQYF.

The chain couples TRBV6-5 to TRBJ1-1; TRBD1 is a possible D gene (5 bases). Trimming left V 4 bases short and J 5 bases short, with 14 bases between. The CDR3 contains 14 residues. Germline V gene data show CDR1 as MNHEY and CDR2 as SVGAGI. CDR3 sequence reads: CASSLQGSGTEAFF. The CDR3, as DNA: TGTGCCAGCAGTTTGCAGGGCTCGGGGACTGAAGCTTTCTTT.

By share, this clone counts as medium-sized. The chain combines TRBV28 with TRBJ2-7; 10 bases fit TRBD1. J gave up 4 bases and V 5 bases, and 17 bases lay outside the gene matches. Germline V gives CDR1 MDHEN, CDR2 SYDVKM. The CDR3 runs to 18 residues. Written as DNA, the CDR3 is TGTGCCAGCAGTCCGATTACGGCCGGGACAGGGGATGCGTACGAGCAGTACTTC. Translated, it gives CASSPITAGTGDAYEQYF.

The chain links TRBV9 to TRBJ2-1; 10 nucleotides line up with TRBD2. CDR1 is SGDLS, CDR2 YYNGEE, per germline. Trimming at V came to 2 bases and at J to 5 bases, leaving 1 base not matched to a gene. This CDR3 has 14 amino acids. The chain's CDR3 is CASSVSGGHNEQFF. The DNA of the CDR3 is TGTGCCAGCAGCGTTAGCGGGGGGCACAATGAGCAGTTCTTC.

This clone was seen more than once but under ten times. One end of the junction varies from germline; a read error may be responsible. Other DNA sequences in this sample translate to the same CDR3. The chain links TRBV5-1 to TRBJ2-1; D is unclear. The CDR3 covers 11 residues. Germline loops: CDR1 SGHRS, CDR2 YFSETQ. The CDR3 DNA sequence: TGTGCCAGCAGCTTCACGTATGAGCAGTTCTTC. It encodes CASSFTYEQFF.

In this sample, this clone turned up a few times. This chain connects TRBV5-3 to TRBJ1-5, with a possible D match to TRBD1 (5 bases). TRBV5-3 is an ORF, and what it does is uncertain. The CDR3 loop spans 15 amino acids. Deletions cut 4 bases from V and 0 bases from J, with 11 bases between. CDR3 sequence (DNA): TGTGCCAGAAGCACGGGGCCTTATAGCAATCAGCCCCAGCATTTT. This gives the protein CARSTGPYSNQPQHF.

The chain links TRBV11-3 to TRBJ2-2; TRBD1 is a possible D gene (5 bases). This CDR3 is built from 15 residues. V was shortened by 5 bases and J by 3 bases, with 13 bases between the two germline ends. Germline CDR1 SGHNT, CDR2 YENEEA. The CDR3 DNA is TGTGCCAGCAGCGGTAGGGGTGGATACACCGGGGAGCTGTTTTTT. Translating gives CASSGRGGYTGELFF.

The CDR3 DNA follows: TGTGCCAGCAGTGACTCGAGGGGACAGCCCCAGCATTTT. Encoded protein: CASSDSRGQPQHF. The chain has TRBV6-4 and TRBJ1-5; a weak D match, TRBD1 (5 bases). This CDR3 region has 13 residues. Trimming removed 0 bases at V and 7 bases at J, with 7 bases between. Germline assignment: CDR1 MRHNA and CDR2 SNTAGT.

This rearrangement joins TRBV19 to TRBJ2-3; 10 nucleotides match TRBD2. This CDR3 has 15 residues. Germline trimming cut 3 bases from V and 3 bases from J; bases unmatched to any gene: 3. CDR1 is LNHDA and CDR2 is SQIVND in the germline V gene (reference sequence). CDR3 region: CASSISGRLTDTQYF. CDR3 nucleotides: TGTGCCAGTAGTATTAGCGGGAGGTTGACAGATACGCAGTATTTT.

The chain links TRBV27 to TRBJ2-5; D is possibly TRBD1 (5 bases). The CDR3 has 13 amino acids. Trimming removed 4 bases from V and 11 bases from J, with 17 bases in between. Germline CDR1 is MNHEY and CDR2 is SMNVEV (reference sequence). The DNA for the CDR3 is TGTGCCAGCAGTTGGTCGGCAGGGCGTGAGCAGTACTTC. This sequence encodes CASSWSAGREQYF.

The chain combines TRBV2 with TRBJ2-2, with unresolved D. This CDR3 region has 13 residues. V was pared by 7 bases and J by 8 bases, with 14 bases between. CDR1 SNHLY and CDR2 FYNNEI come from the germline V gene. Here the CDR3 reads CASTLDMPGELFF. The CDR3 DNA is TGTGCCAGCACCTTAGACATGCCTGGGGAGCTGTTTTTT.

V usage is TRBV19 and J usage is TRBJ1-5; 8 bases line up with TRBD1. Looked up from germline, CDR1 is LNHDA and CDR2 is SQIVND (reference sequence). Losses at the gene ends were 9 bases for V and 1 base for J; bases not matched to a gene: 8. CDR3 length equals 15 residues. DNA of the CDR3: TGTGCCAGCGCAACAGGGGGATTAAGCAATCAGCCCCAGCATTTT. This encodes CASATGGLSNQPQHF.